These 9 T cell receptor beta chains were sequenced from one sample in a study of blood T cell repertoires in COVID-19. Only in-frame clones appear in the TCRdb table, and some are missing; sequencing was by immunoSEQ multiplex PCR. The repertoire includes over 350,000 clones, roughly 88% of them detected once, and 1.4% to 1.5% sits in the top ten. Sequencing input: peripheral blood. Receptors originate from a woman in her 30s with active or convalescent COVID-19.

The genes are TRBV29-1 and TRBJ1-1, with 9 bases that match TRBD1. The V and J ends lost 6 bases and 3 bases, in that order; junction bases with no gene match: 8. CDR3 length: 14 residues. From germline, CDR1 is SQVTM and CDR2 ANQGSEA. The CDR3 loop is CSVNRWDRDTEAFF. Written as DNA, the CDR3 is TGCAGCGTCAACCGCTGGGACAGGGACACTGAAGCTTTCTTT.

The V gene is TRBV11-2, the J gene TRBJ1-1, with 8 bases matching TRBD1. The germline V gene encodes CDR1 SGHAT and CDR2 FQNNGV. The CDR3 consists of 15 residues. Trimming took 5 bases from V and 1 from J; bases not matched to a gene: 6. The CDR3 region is CASSERDRRNTEAFF. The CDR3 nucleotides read TGTGCCAGCAGCGAGCGGGACAGGAGGAACACTGAAGCTTTCTTT.

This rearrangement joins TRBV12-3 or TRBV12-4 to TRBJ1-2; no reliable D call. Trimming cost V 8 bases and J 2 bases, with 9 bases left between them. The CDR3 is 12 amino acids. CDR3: CASGRRNYGYTF. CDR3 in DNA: TGTGCCAGCGGGCGCAGGAACTATGGCTACACCTTC.

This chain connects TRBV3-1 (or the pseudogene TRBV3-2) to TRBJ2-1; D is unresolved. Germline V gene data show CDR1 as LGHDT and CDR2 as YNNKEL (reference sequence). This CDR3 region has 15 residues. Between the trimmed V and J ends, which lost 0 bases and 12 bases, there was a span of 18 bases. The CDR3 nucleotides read TGTGCCAGCAGCCAAGACCCGACCTCCCAACGCGGGCAGTTCTTC. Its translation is CASSQDPTSQRGQFF.

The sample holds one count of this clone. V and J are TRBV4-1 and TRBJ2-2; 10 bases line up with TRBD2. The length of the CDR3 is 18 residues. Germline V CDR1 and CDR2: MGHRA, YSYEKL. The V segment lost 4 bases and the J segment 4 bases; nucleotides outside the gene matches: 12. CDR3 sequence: CASSPQNLAGVRTGELFF. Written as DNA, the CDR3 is TGCGCCAGCAGCCCCCAGAATCTAGCGGGGGTCCGCACCGGGGAGCTGTTTTTT.

In nucleotides, the CDR3 is TGTGCCAGCAGCCGATCCGGGACAGGGGTAGGGGAGCAGTACTTC. Translating it yields CASSRSGTGVGEQYF. The J gene is TRBJ2-7, the V gene TRBV11-2; 10 bases agree with TRBD1. Germline CDR1 SGHAT, CDR2 FQNNGV. The CDR3 is made up of 15 amino acids. The V gene end was trimmed by 5 bases and the J gene end by 7 bases; junction bases not matched to a gene: 11.

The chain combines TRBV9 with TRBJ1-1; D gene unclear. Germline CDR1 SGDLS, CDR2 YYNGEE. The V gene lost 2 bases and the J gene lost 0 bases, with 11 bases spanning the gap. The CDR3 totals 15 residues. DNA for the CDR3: TGTGCCAGCAGCGTGGCGGGTGTGGTGAACACTGAAGCTTTCTTT. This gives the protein CASSVAGVVNTEAFF.

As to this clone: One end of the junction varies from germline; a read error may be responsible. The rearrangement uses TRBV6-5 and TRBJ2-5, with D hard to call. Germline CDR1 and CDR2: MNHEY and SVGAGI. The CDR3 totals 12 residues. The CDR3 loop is CASSTSGEAQYF. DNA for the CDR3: TGTGCCAGCAGTACCTCCGGAGAGGCCCAGTACTTC.

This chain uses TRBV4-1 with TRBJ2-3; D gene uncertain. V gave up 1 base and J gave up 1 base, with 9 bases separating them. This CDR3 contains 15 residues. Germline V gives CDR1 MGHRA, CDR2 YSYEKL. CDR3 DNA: TGCGCCAGCAGCCAAGTTCTCCTTGGCACAGATACGCAGTATTTT. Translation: CASSQVLLGTDTQYF.